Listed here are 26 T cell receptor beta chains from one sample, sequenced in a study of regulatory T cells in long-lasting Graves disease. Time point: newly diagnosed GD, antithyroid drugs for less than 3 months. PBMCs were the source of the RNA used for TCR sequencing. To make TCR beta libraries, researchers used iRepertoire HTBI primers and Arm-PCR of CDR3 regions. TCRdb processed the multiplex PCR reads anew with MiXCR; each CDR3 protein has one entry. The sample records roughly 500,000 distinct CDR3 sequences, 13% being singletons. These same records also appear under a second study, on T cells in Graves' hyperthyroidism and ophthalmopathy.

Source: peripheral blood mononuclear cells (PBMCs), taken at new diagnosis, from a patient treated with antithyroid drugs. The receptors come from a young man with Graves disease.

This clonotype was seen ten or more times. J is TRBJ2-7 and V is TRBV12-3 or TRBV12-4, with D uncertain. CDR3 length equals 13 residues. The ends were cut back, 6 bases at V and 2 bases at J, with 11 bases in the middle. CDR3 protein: CASSNEVAYEQYF. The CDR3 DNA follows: TGTGCCAGCAGCAACGAAGTTGCCTACGAGCAGTACTTC.

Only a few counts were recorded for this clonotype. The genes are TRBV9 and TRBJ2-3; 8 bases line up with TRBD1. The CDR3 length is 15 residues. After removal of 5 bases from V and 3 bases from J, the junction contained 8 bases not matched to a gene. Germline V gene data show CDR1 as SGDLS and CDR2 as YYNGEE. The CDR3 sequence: CASSPSRTGTDTQYF. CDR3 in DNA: TGTGCCAGCAGTCCTTCACGGACAGGGACAGATACGCAGTATTTT.

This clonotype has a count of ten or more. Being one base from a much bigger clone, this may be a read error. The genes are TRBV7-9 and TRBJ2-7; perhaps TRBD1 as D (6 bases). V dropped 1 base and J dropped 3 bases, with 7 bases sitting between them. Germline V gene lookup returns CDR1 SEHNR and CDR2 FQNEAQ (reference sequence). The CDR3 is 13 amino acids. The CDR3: CASSLGTVYEQYF. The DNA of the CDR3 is TGTGCCAGCAGCTTAGGGACAGTCTACGAGCAGTACTTC. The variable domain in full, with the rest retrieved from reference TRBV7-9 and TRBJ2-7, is DTGVSQNPRHKITKRGQNVTFRCDPISEHNRLYWYRQTLGQGPEFLTYFQNEAQLEKSRLLSDRFSAERPKGSFSTLEIQRTEQGDSAMYLCASSLGTVYEQYFGPGTRLTVT.

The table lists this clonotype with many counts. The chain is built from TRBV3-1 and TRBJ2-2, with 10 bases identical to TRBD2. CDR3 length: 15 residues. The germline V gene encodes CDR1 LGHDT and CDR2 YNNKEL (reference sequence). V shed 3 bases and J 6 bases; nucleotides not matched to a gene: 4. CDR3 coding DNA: TGTGCCAGCAGCCACAGCGGGAGGGTTGCCGGGGAGCTGTTTTTT. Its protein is CASSHSGRVAGELFF. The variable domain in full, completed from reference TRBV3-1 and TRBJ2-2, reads DTAVSQTPKYLVTQMGNDKSIKCEQNLGHDTMYWYKQDSKKFLKIMFSYNNKELIINETVPNRFSPKSPDKAHLNLHINSLELGDSAVYFCASSHSGRVAGELFFGEGSRLTVL.

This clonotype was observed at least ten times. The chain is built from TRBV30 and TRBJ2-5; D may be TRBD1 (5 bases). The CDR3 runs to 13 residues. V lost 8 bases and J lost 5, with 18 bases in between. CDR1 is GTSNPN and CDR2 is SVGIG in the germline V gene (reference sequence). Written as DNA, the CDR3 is TGTGCCCTGGAGTCGATAGGGGTGGAGACCCAGTACTTC. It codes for CALESIGVETQYF.

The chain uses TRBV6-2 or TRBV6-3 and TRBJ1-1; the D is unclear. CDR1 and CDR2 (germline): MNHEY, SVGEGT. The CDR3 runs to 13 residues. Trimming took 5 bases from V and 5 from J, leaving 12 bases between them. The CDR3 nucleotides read TGTGCCAGCAGTGAACAAGACGGAACTGAAGCTTTCTTT. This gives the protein CASSEQDGTEAFF.

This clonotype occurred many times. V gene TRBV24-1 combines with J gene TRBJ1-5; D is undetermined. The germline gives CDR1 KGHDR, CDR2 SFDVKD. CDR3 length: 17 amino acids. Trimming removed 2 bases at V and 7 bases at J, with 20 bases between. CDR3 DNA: TGTGCCACCAGTGATTCAACAACGACTGGCGGGAGCCAGCCCCAGCATTTT. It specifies CATSDSTTTGGSQPQHF.

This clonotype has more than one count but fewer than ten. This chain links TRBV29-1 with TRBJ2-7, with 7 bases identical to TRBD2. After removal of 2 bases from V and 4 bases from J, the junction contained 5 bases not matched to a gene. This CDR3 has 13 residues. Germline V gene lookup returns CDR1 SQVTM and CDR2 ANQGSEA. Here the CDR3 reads CSVERVGGYEQYF. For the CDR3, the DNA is TGCAGCGTTGAACGGGTGGGAGGGTACGAGCAGTACTTC.

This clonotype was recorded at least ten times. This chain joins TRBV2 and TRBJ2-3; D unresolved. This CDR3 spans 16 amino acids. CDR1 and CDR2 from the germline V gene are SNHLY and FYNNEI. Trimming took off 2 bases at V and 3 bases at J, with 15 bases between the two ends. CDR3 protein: CASSEYNTISTDTQYF. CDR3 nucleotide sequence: TGTGCCAGCAGTGAATATAATACTATTTCGACAGATACGCAGTATTTT.

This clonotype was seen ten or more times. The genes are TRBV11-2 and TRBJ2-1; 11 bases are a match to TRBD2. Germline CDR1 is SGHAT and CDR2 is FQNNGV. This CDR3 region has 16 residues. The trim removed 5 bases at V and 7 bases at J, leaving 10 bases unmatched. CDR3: CASSTVAGGAGNEQFF. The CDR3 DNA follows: TGTGCCAGCAGCACCGTAGCGGGAGGGGCGGGAAATGAGCAGTTCTTC. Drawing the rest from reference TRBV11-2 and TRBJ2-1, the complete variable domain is EAGVAQSPRYKIIEKRQSVAFWCNPISGHATLYWYQQILGQGPKLLIQFQNNGVVDDSQLPKDRFSAERLKGVDSTLKIQPAKLEDSAVYLCASSTVAGGAGNEQFFGPGTRLTVL.

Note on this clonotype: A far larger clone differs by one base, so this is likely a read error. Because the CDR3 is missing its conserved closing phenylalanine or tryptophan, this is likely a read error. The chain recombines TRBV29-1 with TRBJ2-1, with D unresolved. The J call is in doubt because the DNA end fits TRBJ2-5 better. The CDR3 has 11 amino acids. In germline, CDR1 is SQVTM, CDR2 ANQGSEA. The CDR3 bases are TGCAGCGTTACGTGGGGAGAGACCCAGTACTCC. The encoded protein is CSVTWGETQYS.

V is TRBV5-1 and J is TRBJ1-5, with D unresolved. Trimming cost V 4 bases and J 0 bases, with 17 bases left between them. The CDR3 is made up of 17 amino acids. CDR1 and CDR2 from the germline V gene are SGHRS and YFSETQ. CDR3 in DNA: TGCGCCAGCAGCCTCAAGAATGTACACGTTAGCAATCAGCCCCAGCATTTT. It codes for CASSLKNVHVSNQPQHF. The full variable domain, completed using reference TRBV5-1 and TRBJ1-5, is KAGVTQTPRYLIKTRGQQVTLSCSPISGHRSVSWYQQTPGQGLQFLFEYFSETQRNKGNFPGRFSGRQFSNSRSEMNVSTLELGDSALYLCASSLKNVHVSNQPQHFGDGTRLSIL.

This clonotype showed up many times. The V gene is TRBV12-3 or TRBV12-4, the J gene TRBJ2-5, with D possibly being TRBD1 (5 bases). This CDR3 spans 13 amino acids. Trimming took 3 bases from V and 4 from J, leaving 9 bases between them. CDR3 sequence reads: CASSFQGRETQYF. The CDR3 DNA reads TGTGCCAGCAGTTTTCAGGGTAGAGAGACCCAGTACTTC.

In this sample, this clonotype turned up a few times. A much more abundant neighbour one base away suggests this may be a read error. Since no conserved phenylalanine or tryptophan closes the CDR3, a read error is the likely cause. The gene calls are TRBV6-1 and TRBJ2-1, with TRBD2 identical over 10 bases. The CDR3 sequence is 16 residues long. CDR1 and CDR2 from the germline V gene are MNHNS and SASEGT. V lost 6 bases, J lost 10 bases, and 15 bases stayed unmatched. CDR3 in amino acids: CASRNPLAGENDEQFS. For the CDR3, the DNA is TGTGCCAGCAGGAACCCCCTAGCGGGAGAGAACGACGAGCAGTTCTCC.

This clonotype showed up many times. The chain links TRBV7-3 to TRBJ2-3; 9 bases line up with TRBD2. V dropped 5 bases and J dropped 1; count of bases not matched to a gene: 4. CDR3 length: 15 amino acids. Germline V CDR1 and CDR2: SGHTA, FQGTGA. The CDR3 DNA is TGTGCCAGCAGCCGGAGGACTAGCGGCACAGATACGCAGTATTTT. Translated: CASSRRTSGTDTQYF.

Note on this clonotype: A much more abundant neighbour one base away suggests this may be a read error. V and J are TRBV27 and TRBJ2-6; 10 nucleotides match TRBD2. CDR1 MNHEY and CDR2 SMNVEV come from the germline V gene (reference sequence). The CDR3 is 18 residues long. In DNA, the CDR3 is TGTGCCAGCAGTACGAAAGCGGGAGGGCCCTCTAGGGCCAACGTCCTGACTTTC. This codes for CASSTKAGGPSRANVLTF. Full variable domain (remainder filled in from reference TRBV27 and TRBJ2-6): EAQVTQNPRYLITVTGKKLTVTCSQNMNHEYMSWYRQDPGLGLRQIYYSMNVEVTDKGDVPEGYKVSRKEKRNFPLILESPSPNQTSLYFCASSTKAGGPSRANVLTFGAGSRLTVL.

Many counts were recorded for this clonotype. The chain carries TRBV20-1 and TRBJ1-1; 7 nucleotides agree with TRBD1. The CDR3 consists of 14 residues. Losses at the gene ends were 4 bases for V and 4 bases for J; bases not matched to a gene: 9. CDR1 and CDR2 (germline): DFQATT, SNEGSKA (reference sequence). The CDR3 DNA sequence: TGCAGTGCTATTACGTCGACAGGGACCACTGAAGCTTTCTTT. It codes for CSAITSTGTTEAFF.

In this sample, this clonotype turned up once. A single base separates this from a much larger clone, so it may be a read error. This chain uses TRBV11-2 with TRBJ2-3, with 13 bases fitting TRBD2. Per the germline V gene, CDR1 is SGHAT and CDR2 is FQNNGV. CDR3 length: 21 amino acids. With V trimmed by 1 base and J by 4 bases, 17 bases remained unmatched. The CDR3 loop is CASSLGKPGLAGLRGADTQYF. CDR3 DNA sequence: TGTGCCAGCAGCTTAGGAAAACCGGGACTAGCGGGACTAAGAGGCGCAGATACGCAGTATTTT.

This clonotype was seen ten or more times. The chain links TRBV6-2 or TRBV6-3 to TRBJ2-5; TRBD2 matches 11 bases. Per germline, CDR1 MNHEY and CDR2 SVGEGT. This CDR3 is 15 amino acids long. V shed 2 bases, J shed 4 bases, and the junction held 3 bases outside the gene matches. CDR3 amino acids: CASSYGLAGGETQYF. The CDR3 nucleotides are TGTGCCAGCAGTTACGGTCTAGCGGGAGGAGAGACCCAGTACTTC.

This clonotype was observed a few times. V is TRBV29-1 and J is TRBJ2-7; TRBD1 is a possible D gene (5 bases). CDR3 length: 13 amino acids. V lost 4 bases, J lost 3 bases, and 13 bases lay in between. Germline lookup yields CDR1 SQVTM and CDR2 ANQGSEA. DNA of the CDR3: TGCAGCGTTGGGGCGCCTACAGGCTACGAGCAGTACTTC. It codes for CSVGAPTGYEQYF.

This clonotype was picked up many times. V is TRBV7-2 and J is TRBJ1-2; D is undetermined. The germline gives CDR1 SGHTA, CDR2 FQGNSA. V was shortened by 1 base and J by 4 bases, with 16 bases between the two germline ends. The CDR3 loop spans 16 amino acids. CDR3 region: CASSLGPGLSGYGYTF. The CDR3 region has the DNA TGTGCCAGCAGCTTAGGGCCCGGTCTTTCCGGCTATGGCTACACCTTC.

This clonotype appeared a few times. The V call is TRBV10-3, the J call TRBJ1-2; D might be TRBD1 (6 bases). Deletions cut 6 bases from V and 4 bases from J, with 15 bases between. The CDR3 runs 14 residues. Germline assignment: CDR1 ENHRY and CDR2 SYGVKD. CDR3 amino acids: CAISRGQSAYGYTF. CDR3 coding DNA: TGTGCCATCAGCCGAGGACAGTCGGCCTATGGCTACACCTTC.

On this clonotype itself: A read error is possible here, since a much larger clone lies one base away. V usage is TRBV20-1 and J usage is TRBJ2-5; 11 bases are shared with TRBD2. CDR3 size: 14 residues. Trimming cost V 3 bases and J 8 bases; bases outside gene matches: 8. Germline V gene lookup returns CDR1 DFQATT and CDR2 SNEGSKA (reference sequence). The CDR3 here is CSASSGRASDTQYF. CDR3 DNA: TGCAGTGCTAGTAGCGGGAGGGCCTCCGATACCCAGTACTTC.

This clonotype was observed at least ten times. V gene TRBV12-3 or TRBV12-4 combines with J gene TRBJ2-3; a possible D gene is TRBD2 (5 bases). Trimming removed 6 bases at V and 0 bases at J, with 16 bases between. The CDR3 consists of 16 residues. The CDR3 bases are TGTGCCAGCAGCACAAATCCTAGGAGGAGCACAGATACGCAGTATTTT. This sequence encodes CASSTNPRRSTDTQYF.

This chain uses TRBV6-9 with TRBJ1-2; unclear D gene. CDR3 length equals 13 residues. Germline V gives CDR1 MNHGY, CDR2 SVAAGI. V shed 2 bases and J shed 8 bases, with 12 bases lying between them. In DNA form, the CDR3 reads TGTGCCAGCAGTTATGGGTCGGCCGGGGGCTACACCTTC. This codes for CASSYGSAGGYTF.

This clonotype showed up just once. DNA of the CDR3: TGTGCCTGGAGAGCAAATAGAAAAGAAAAACTGTTTTTT. Translated, it gives CAWRANRKEKLFF. V is TRBV30 and J is TRBJ1-4; D gene unclear. Between the trimmed V and J ends, which lost 3 bases and 8 bases, there was a span of 13 bases. The CDR3 totals 13 residues. Germline V gene sequence: CDR1 GTSNPN, CDR2 SVGIG (reference sequence).